Following are 5 T cell receptor beta chains from one sample sequenced in a study of CD8 T cells in Susac syndrome. An amount of RNA that ranged from 0.5 to 1 ug was reverse transcribed with random hexamers. One entry per CDR3 protein results from TCRdb running MiXCR on the immunoSEQ multiplex PCR reads. This table has approximately 79,000 distinct CDR3 sequences, about 94% appearing once. Sequenced material: CD8+ T cells from PBMCs. The origin of the receptors is a human donor with Susac syndrome.

CDR3 in amino acids: CASSAGQGRGYTF. CDR3 coding DNA: TGTGCCAGCAGCGCCGGACAGGGGCGCGGCTACACCTTC. The V and J genes are TRBV2 and TRBJ1-2; 9 bases agree with TRBD1. V shed 6 bases, J shed 8 bases, and the junction held 7 bases outside the gene matches. The CDR3 consists of 13 residues. Germline V gene lookup returns CDR1 SNHLY and CDR2 FYNNEI.

The J gene is TRBJ1-1, the V gene TRBV28; 7 bases match TRBD1. The V and J ends lost 2 bases and 11 bases, in that order; junction bases with no gene match: 11. This CDR3 contains 14 residues. Germline values: CDR1 MDHEN, CDR2 SYDVKM. The CDR3 loop is CASSLPQGENWAFF. CDR3 coding DNA: TGTGCCAGCAGTTTACCCCAGGGGGAGAATTGGGCTTTCTTT.

The chain links TRBV5-6 to TRBJ2-1, with 10 bases aligning to TRBD2. This CDR3 is built from 16 residues. CDR1 SGHDT and CDR2 YYEEEE come from the germline V gene. V shed 1 base, J shed 6 bases, and the junction held 7 bases outside the gene matches. CDR3 DNA sequence: TGTGCCAGCAGCTTGTTGACTAGCGGGCTCCTCAATGAGCAGTTCTTC. Residues: CASSLLTSGLLNEQFF. Looking up the rest from reference TRBV5-6 and TRBJ2-1 gives the full variable domain: DAGVTQSPTHLIKTRGQQVTLRCSPKSGHDTVSWYQQALGQGPQFIFQYYEEEERQRGNFPDRFSGHQFPNYSSELNVNALLLGDSALYLCASSLLTSGLLNEQFFGPGTRLTVL.

This sequence joins TRBV16 and TRBJ1-4; D ambiguous. In germline, CDR1 is KGHSY, CDR2 FQNENV. The CDR3 has 15 amino acids. Trimming pared 2 bases from V and 3 bases from J, leaving 10 bases between. CDR3 nucleotides: TGTGCCAGCAGCCAACAAAGGGATGCTAATGAAAAACTGTTTTTT. This gives the protein CASSQQRDANEKLFF.

The genes are TRBV25-1 and TRBJ1-2; D is ambiguous. Per germline, CDR1 MGHDK and CDR2 SYGVNS. The CDR3 totals 11 residues. V lost 2 bases to trimming and J lost 7 bases, with 5 bases between them. The CDR3 spells CASSEIGGYTF. CDR3 sequence (DNA): TGTGCCAGCAGTGAAATCGGTGGCTACACCTTC.